Presented here are 7 T cell receptor beta chains from one specimen sequenced in a study of cytomegalovirus exposure and HLA in healthy donors. Vbeta (60) and Jbeta (13) primers were used in the PCR. Method: immunoSEQ multiplex PCR; TCRdb's copy keeps in-frame clones and lacks some. The table records around 140,000 clones, 83% of them present only once. The sample was PBMCs. The source is a man in his forties or fifties in good health and CMV-seronegative.

This chain links TRBV6-5 with TRBJ2-3; the match to TRBD1 covers 7 bases. The CDR3 has 15 residues. Germline values: CDR1 MNHEY, CDR2 SVGAGI. Trimming at V came to 5 bases and at J to 4 bases, leaving 9 bases not matched to a gene. CDR3 residues: CASSVDRVGPDTQYF. CDR3 coding DNA: TGTGCCAGCAGTGTCGACAGGGTTGGGCCAGATACGCAGTATTTT.

This clone has only one observation. The chain links TRBV25-1 to TRBJ2-1; tentatively, D is TRBD2 (6 bases). Germline CDR1 reads MGHDK; CDR2 reads SYGVNS. Trimming took off 4 bases at V and 9 bases at J, with 13 bases between the two ends. The CDR3 has 13 amino acids. The CDR3 here is CASSVGGKSEQFF. The CDR3 coding sequence is TGTGCCAGCAGTGTGGGCGGGAAGAGTGAGCAGTTCTTC.

This clone appeared once. This chain joins TRBV4-3 and TRBJ1-1; perhaps TRBD1 as D (6 bases). The CDR3 runs to 14 residues. CDR1 and CDR2 from the germline V gene are LGHNA and YSLEER. Trimming cost V 0 bases and J 10 bases, with 15 bases left between them. Here the CDR3 reads CASSQDGRGGVAFF. The CDR3 nucleotides are TGCGCCAGCAGCCAAGACGGGAGGGGGGGAGTAGCTTTCTTT.

This rearrangement joins TRBV7-9 to TRBJ2-1, with 9 bases aligning to TRBD2. The germline CDR1 and CDR2 sequences are SEHNR and FQNEAQ (reference sequence). CDR3 length equals 17 residues. J gave up 4 bases and V 3 bases, and 10 bases lay outside the gene matches. The CDR3 sequence is CASSLGFIAGEYNEQFF. The CDR3, as DNA: TGTGCCAGCAGCTTGGGCTTCATAGCGGGGGAGTACAATGAGCAGTTCTTC.

V is TRBV18 and J is TRBJ2-7; unclear D gene. The CDR3 is 14 residues long. CDR1 KGHSH and CDR2 LQKENI come from the germline V gene. With 0 bases removed from V and 0 bases from J, the gap between germline ends came to 6 bases. CDR3 DNA: TGTGCCAGCTCACCACCGCTGAGCTCCTACGAGCAGTACTTC. Amino acid sequence: CASSPPLSSYEQYF.

This clone was seen just once. The chain employs TRBV19 and TRBJ2-2; D might be TRBD1 (5 bases). The CDR3 sequence is 14 residues long. V lost 7 bases and J lost 5, with 14 bases in between. Germline V lookup: CDR1 LNHDA, CDR2 SQIVND (reference sequence). The CDR3 sequence: CASKRLGATGELFF. The DNA of the CDR3 is TGTGCCAGTAAAAGGCTTGGGGCGACCGGGGAGCTGTTTTTT.

This clone was seen once. V usage is TRBV27 and J usage is TRBJ2-7; perhaps TRBD1 as D (6 bases). V shed 5 bases and J shed 5 bases, with 13 bases lying between them. CDR3 size: 13 residues. Germline CDR1 and CDR2: MNHEY and SMNVEV (reference sequence). CDR3 sequence reads: CASSNRQDHEQYF. CDR3 sequence (DNA): TGTGCCAGCAGTAACCGACAGGATCACGAGCAGTACTTC.